These 11 T cell receptor beta chains were sequenced from one sample in a study of cytomegalovirus exposure and HLA in healthy donors. The PCR ran on 60 Vbeta and 13 Jbeta primers. Assay used: immunoSEQ multiplex PCR; TCRdb lists only in-frame clones, some missing. Of 150,000 to 200,000 clones listed, 82% are singletons. The material sequenced was PBMCs. Receptors originate from a girl aged 2-10 years in good health and CMV-seropositive.

The chain has TRBV19 and TRBJ2-3; 8 bases are shared with TRBD1. The germline V gene has CDR1 LNHDA and CDR2 SQIVND (reference sequence). V lost 9 bases and J lost 6; bases outside the gene matches: 5. There are 12 residues in the CDR3. In nucleotides, the CDR3 is TGTGCCAGAGGACAGGGTAGGGATACGCAGTATTTT. Its translation is CARGQGRDTQYF.

This clone was counted a single time. The chain carries TRBV28 and TRBJ1-5, with 7 bases aligning to TRBD1. Germline V gives CDR1 MDHEN, CDR2 SYDVKM. The CDR3 runs 15 residues. The V and J ends lost 3 bases and 2 bases, in that order; junction bases with no gene match: 4. As DNA, the CDR3 is TGTGCCAGCAGTTTGACAGGGAGGCGCAATCAGCCCCAGCATTTT. Translating it yields CASSLTGRRNQPQHF.

Here the CDR3 DNA reads TGTGCCAGCAGTTTCACAGGGGGCTTATCCCAGGCTTTCTTT. Amino acids: CASSFTGGLSQAFF. The chain employs TRBV27 and TRBJ1-1; 9 bases are a match to TRBD1. The CDR3 runs 14 residues. V lost 3 bases, J lost 11 bases, and 10 bases stayed unmatched. In germline, CDR1 is MNHEY, CDR2 SMNVEV (reference sequence).

In this sample, this clone turned up a few times. This rearrangement joins TRBV6-5 to TRBJ2-1; 11 nucleotides agree with TRBD2. CDR3 size: 15 residues. V lost 5 bases and J lost 6; bases outside the gene matches: 6. Germline V CDR1 and CDR2: MNHEY, SVGAGI. For the CDR3, the DNA is TGTGCCAGCAGTGTCGGGACTAGCGGTATCAATGAGCAGTTCTTC. This translates into CASSVGTSGINEQFF.

As concerns this clone: The sample holds other DNA sequences that translate to the same CDR3. The chain joins TRBV27 to TRBJ2-1; no firm D call. This CDR3 is 12 amino acids long. Trimming removed 5 bases from V and 5 bases from J, with 7 bases in between. The germline V gene encodes CDR1 MNHEY and CDR2 SMNVEV (reference sequence). CDR3 loop: CASSPGDNEQFF. The DNA for the CDR3 is TGTGCCAGCAGTCCCGGAGACAATGAGCAGTTCTTC.

The CDR3 reads CASPVGGELGYTF. CDR3 DNA sequence: TGTGCCAGCCCGGTAGGGGGCGAGTTAGGCTACACCTTC. This chain joins TRBV2 and TRBJ1-2; 7 bases agree with TRBD1. J lost 8 bases, V lost 8 bases, and 11 bases had no gene match. Germline V gives CDR1 SNHLY, CDR2 FYNNEI. The CDR3 extends over 13 amino acids.

The table lists this clone with a few counts. The V call is TRBV6-4, the J call TRBJ2-1; weak D call: TRBD1 (6 bases). This CDR3 has 13 residues. Germline loops: CDR1 MRHNA, CDR2 SNTAGT. V was trimmed by 6 bases and J by 3 bases, leaving 9 bases between them. This CDR3 reads CASSQTGYNEQFF. The CDR3 nucleotides read TGTGCCAGCAGCCAGACAGGCTACAATGAGCAGTTCTTC.

The chain employs TRBV21-1 and TRBJ2-1; the table calls TRBD2, which could not be checked here. TRBV21-1 is an annotated pseudogene. The CDR3 loop spans 14 amino acids. CDR3 in amino acids: CASSPAGHHNEQFF. The CDR3 nucleotides read TGTGCCAGCAGCCCAGCGGGACATCACAATGAGCAGTTCTTC.

The rearrangement joins TRBV9 to TRBJ2-5; TRBD2 might be the D (6 bases). Trimming removed 2 bases from V and 2 bases from J, with 13 bases in between. Germline V CDR1 and CDR2: SGDLS, YYNGEE. The CDR3 is 15 residues long. The CDR3 DNA is TGTGCCAGCAGCGTGGCGGGACGGAATCAAGAGACCCAGTACTTC. This codes for CASSVAGRNQETQYF.

This clone has only a few counts. This chain uses TRBV9 with TRBJ2-7; a possible D gene is TRBD2 (6 bases). The ends were cut back, 5 bases at V and 4 bases at J, with 16 bases in the middle. Germline lookup yields CDR1 SGDLS and CDR2 YYNGEE. There are 14 residues in the CDR3. CDR3 in DNA: TGTGCCAGCAGTACGGGGGAGAATGGGTACGAGCAGTACTTC. Amino acids: CASSTGENGYEQYF.

The V and J genes are TRBV15 and TRBJ2-1; D gene uncertain. Trimming took off 4 bases at V and 0 bases at J, with 4 bases between the two ends. The CDR3 contains 13 residues. Germline CDR1 LNHNV, CDR2 YYDKDF (reference sequence). CDR3 DNA: TGTGCCACCAGCACTAGCTCCTACAATGAGCAGTTCTTC. This translates into CATSTSSYNEQFF.